This TCR beta chain derives from a study of cytomegalovirus exposure and HLA in healthy donors. The study's findings and limits: A later analysis linked a missense DCLRE1C variant to TCR beta V- and J-gene trimming.

Donors were ostensibly healthy at sampling, although undocumented immune exposures were probable. In germline, CDR1 is SQVTM, CDR2 ANQGSEA. This CDR3 has 13 residues. The PCR contained 60 Vbeta and 13 Jbeta primers. Profiling relied on immunoSEQ multiplex PCR, and the TCRdb table lists in-frame clones only, not all of them. The table lists 250,000 to 350,000 clones, around 86% of them singletons, with approximately 4.3% in the top ten. In regard to this clone: What it binds is unknown. Relative to the germline gene, one junction end is altered; a read error may explain this.

This TCR was recovered from a middle-aged man in good health and CMV-seropositive. Sequenced sample: PBMCs. The rearrangement joins TRBV29-1 to TRBJ2-5; D might be TRBD2 (6 bases). The CDR3 DNA follows: TGCAGCGCTGAAGTGAATGCGGGGGAGACCCAGTACTTC. Its translation is CSAEVNAGETQYF.